A selection of T cell receptor beta chains follows, all from one sample in a study of cytomegalovirus exposure and HLA in healthy donors. Sequencing was performed with immunoSEQ multiplex PCR; in TCRdb, only in-frame clones are kept and a portion is missing. The sample carries about 200,000 clones, around 88% recorded once. Input material: PBMCs. Receptors were obtained from a woman aged 18-30 years in good health and CMV-seronegative. The CDR3 runs from the conserved cysteine through the conserved F or W. D genes are given only for firm matches. Not every row has a clone size; where given, it reads once, few, many or a size class.

TGTGCCAGCAGCTTGGGGGGTAGCGGGCGGACCCTCGACTACGAGCAGTACTTC CASSLGGSGRTLDYEQYF . TRBD2 TRBJ2-7 TRBV5-4
TGTGCCAGTAGTATCAACCGGGAGAATGAAAAACTGTTTTTT CASSINRENEKLFF . . TRBJ1-4 TRBV19
TGTGCCAGTAGTAAGGGACAGGGTCTGATTTATGGCTACACCTTC CASSKGQGLIYGYTF few TRBD1 TRBJ1-2 TRBV19
TGTGCCAGCAGGGATACCTGGGGGGGGCGTGAAAAACTGTTTTTT CASRDTWGGREKLFF . . TRBJ1-4 TRBV6-1
TGTGCCAGTAGCTCCAGAGGACAGGGCTACTATGGCTACACCTTC CASSSRGQGYYGYTF once TRBD1 TRBJ1-2 TRBV19
TGTGCCACCAGCAGATTAACAGGGTTTGACTCTGGAAACACCATATATTTT CATSRLTGFDSGNTIYF . . TRBJ1-3 TRBV15
TGTGCCAGCAGTGAACCATGGACAGGGCACTACGAGCAGTACTTC CASSEPWTGHYEQYF . TRBD1 TRBJ2-7 TRBV25-1
TGTGCCAGCAGCCAAGATCGACAGGTTTACGATGAGCAGTTCTTC CASSQDRQVYDEQFF . . TRBJ2-1 TRBV4-2
TGTGCCAGCAACTCCCAACTACGGCACGAGCAGTACTTC CASNSQLRHEQYF . . TRBJ2-7 TRBV6-5
TGTGCCAGCAGCTTGCTAGCGGCAAAAGAGACCCAGTACTTC CASSLLAAKETQYF . TRBD2 TRBJ2-5 TRBV7-9
TGTGCCAGCAGAATGACAGGGTTCAACAATCAGCCCCAGCATTTT CASRMTGFNNQPQHF . TRBD1 TRBJ1-5 TRBV6-1
TGTGCCAGCAGGACGTTATACCGGGAAGGCTATGGCTACACCTTC CASRTLYREGYGYTF . . TRBJ1-2 TRBV5-4
TGTGCCAGCAGTGAGCTGAGCGGGAGACCAGATACGCAGTATTTT CASSELSGRPDTQYF once TRBD2 TRBJ2-3 TRBV6-1
TGTGCTAGTGGTTTGGTATTTTTGGGGGACTTTCGGACCGGGGAGCTGTTTTTT CASGLVFLGDFRTGELFF . . TRBJ2-2 TRBV12-5
TGCGCCAGCAGCCAAGTAGGACTTCAGAACACCGGGGAGCTGTTTTTT CASSQVGLQNTGELFF . . TRBJ2-2 TRBV4-1
TGTGCCAGCAGCTTCCGTAGCGGGGGGGCCACTTTAGATACGCAGTATTTT CASSFRSGGATLDTQYF . TRBD2 TRBJ2-3 TRBV7-8
TGTGCCAGCAGCCCGTCGGCAGGGGGTATAGAGCAGTACTTC CASSPSAGGIEQYF . TRBD1 TRBJ2-7 TRBV6-5
TGTGCCAGCAGGGGGGGAGTCGAAGCGTACGAGCAGTACTTC CASRGGVEAYEQYF . . TRBJ2-7 TRBV5-4
TGTGCCAGCAATCCAGGGTTGGTAAACACTGAAGCTTTCTTT CASNPGLVNTEAFF . . TRBJ1-1 TRBV6-1
TGCGCCAGCAGCTTGGCCGTGGAGACCCAGTACTTC CASSLAVETQYF once . TRBJ2-5 TRBV5-1
TGTGTCAGCAGCTTGGACGGGACTCTTGGCAATCAGCCCCAGCATTTT CVSSLDGTLGNQPQHF . . TRBJ1-5 TRBV5-4
TGTGCCAGCCGAGGGGATCCGGGACAACAATACGAGCAGTACTTC CASRGDPGQQYEQYF . . TRBJ2-7 TRBV5-4
TGTGCCAGCAGTTTGAGACTAGCGGGAACCGGGGATACGCAGTATTTT CASSLRLAGTGDTQYF . TRBD2 TRBJ2-3 TRBV27
TGTGCCAGCAGTTTTAGGGGATTTGGAAACACCATATATTTT CASSFRGFGNTIYF . . TRBJ1-3 TRBV25-1
TGTGCCAGCAGTCCAATTCCAGCCGGGACAGGGAATGGCTACACCTTC CASSPIPAGTGNGYTF . TRBD1 TRBJ1-2 TRBV27
TGTGCCAGCAGCGACCGCCGAGGGGGGGGTTTTGGGGAGCTGTTTTTT CASSDRRGGGFGELFF . . TRBJ2-2 TRBV7-8
TGTGCCAGCAGCTCGCTAGGACTAGCGGGCTACGAGCAGTACTTC CASSSLGLAGYEQYF . TRBD2 TRBJ2-7 TRBV7-2
TGCGCCAGCGATCGAGGGACGGGACTAGCGGGGAGGGAGACCCAGTACTTC CASDRGTGLAGRETQYF . TRBD2 TRBJ2-5 TRBV5-1
TGTGCCAGCAGCTTACGGCAGGGCACAGATACGCAGTATTTT CASSLRQGTDTQYF once . TRBJ2-3 TRBV7-6
TGTGCCTGGAGTCGGGACAGGGGGCTCGGGAACGAGCAGTACTTC CAWSRDRGLGNEQYF . TRBD1 TRBJ2-7 TRBV30
TGTGCCAGCAGTCCCCGGACAGCCTCCTACGAGCAGTACTTC CASSPRTASYEQYF once . TRBJ2-7 TRBV6-5
TGTGCCAGCAGCGCAGGCCCTTATAATTCACCCCTCCACTTT CASSAGPYNSPLHF few . TRBJ1-6 TRBV6-1
TGTGCCAGCAGCCCCATCAATGCGGGACCTCAAAGGGAGCTGTTTTTT CASSPINAGPQRELFF . . TRBJ2-2 TRBV5-4
TGTGCCAGCACCGAAACAGGGGGGCCTAATGAAAAACTGTTTTTT CASTETGGPNEKLFF . TRBD1 TRBJ1-4 TRBV6-5
TGTGCCAGCAGTTTAGCCGGGACAGGGAGTGGCTACACCTTC CASSLAGTGSGYTF . TRBD1 TRBJ1-2 TRBV27
TGCAGCGTTACAGGGGCTACAACGAACACCGGGGAGCTGTTTTTT CSVTGATTNTGELFF . TRBD1 TRBJ2-2 TRBV29-1
TGTGCCAGCAGCCTGGATGGACTGAACACCGGGGAGCTGTTTTTT CASSLDGLNTGELFF . . TRBJ2-2 TRBV4-2
TGTGCCAGCAGCCGTGACAGGGGGCGGCCGAACACTGAAGCTTTCTTT CASSRDRGRPNTEAFF . TRBD1 TRBJ1-1 TRBV7-8
TGTGCCAGCAGTTTATCGGGACAGGGGGCGGGCTACACCTTC CASSLSGQGAGYTF . TRBD1 TRBJ1-2 TRBV27
TGTGCCAGCAGAAGGGACAGCCGGTATAGCAATCAGCCCCAGCATTTT CASRRDSRYSNQPQHF . TRBD1 TRBJ1-5 TRBV27
TGTGCCAGCAGCGGGCTAGCGGGAGTAGTTGACTACAATGAGCAGTTCTTC CASSGLAGVVDYNEQFF . TRBD2 TRBJ2-1 TRBV27
TGTGCCAGCAGGGCCGTAAAGGGACAACGCTACAATGAGCAGTTCTTC CASRAVKGQRYNEQFF . . TRBJ2-1 TRBV11-2
TGTGCCAGCTCACCTCGCGCTAGCGGGAGCCTTGGGGAGCAGTTCTTC CASSPRASGSLGEQFF . TRBD2 TRBJ2-1 TRBV18
TGTGCCAGCAGACAGGGCCAAGAGACCCAGTACTTC CASRQGQETQYF . . TRBJ2-5 TRBV6-5
TGTGCCAGCAGTGAAGCGCTAGCGGGGGAACAAGAGACCCAGTACTTC CASSEALAGEQETQYF . TRBD2 TRBJ2-5 TRBV2
TGTGCCAGCAGCTCACTGACTAGCGGGAGAGGCGAGACCCAGTACTTC CASSSLTSGRGETQYF . TRBD2 TRBJ2-5 TRBV7-6
TGTGCTAGTGGTTTGGGGGAAGACAGGGGCGCCAATCAGCCCCAGCATTTT CASGLGEDRGANQPQHF few TRBD1 TRBJ1-5 TRBV12-5
TGTGCCTGGAGCCACAGGATTACAGGGTATGCTGGCTACACCTTC CAWSHRITGYAGYTF few . TRBJ1-2 TRBV30
TGTGCCAGCAGCTTACCAGGTCCTGGAAACACCATATATTTT CASSLPGPGNTIYF . . TRBJ1-3 TRBV5-4
TGTGCCAGCACCAGGGACAGGAACACCGGGGAGCTGTTTTTT CASTRDRNTGELFF . TRBD1 TRBJ2-2 TRBV6-1
TGTGCCATCAAAGGGACTAGCGGGCCCCAAGAGACCCAGTACTTC CAIKGTSGPQETQYF . TRBD2 TRBJ2-5 TRBV10-3
TGTGCCAGCAGCGTCGCGGGGCTAGCGGGAGCCTTGGGACATGAGCAGTTCTTC CASSVAGLAGALGHEQFF . TRBD2 TRBJ2-1 TRBV9